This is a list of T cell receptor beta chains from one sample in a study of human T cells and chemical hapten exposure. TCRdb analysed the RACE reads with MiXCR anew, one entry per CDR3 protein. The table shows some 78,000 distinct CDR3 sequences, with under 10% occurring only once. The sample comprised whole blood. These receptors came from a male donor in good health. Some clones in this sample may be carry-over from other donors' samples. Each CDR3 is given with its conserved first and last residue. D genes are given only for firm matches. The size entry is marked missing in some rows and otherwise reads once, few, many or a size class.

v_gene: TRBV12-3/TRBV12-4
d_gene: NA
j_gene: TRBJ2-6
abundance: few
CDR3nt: TGTGCCAGCAGTGGGACTCTAGGACGGAACTCTGGGGCCAACGTCCTGACTTTC
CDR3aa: CASSGTLGRNSGANVLTF

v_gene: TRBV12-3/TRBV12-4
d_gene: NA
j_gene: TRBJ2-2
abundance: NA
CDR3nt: TGTGCCAGCAAGATAGGGATGGCGAACACCGGGGAGCTGTTTTTT
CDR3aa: CASKIGMANTGELFF

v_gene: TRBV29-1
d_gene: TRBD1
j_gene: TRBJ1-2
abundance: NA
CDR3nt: TGCAGCGTTGCCCCCGGGGGACAGTATGGCTACACCTTC
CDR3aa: CSVAPGGQYGYTF

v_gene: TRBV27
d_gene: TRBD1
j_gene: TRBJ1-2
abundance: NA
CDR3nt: TGTGCCAGCAGGGGACAGGGTTGGAGCTACACCTTC
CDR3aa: CASRGQGWSYTF

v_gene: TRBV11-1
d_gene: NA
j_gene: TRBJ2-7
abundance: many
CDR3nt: TGTGCCAGCAGCCTCAGCCAGGGGTTACACGAGCAGTACTTC
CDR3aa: CASSLSQGLHEQYF

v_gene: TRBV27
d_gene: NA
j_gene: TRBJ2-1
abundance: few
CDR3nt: TGTGCCAGCAGAAAACTAGAGACCTTCTACAATGAGCAGTTCTTC
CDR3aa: CASRKLETFYNEQFF

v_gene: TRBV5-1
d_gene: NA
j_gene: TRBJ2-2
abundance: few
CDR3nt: TGCGCCAGCAGCTTGAAGGGCACCACGAACACCGGGGAGCTGTTTTTT
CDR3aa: CASSLKGTTNTGELFF

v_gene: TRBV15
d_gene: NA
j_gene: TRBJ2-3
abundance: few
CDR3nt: TGTGCCACCAGCAGAGATCCGGCATCCGGAAGCACAGATACGCAGTATTTT
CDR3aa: CATSRDPASGSTDTQYF

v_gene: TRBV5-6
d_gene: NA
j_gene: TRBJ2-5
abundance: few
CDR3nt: TGTGCCAGCAGCTTAAGGGTCCTCCGCACCCAAGAGACCCAGCACTTC
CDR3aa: CASSLRVLRTQETQHF

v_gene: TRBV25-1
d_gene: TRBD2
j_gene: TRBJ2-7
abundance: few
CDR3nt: TGTGCCAGCAGTGAAGGGGAGGGGTACGAGCAGTACTTC
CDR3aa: CASSEGEGYEQYF